Listed below are T cell receptor beta chains from one sample, sequenced in a study of T cell responses to AZD1222 COVID-19 vaccine. Repertoires were generated with immunoSEQ multiplex PCR, while TCRdb's copy carries only in-frame clones and drops some. The top ten hold more than 3% of the sample, which has around 150,000 clones, about 93% seen once. Sequences were derived from peripheral blood, sampled 28 days after the second AZD1222 dose. These receptors were collected from an adult who received the AZD1222 COVID-19 vaccine. CDR3s include the opening cysteine and the closing phenylalanine or tryptophan. The D gene is left open where the match is weak. Clone size appears in some rows only: once, few, many, or a class for an expanded clone.

TRBD1	NA	TRBV7-8	TRBJ1-5	CASSLRDRLDQPQHF	TGTGCCAGCAGCCTCAGGGACAGATTGGATCAGCCCCAGCATTTT
NA	NA	TRBV29-1	TRBJ2-7	CSVAPGSYEQYF	TGCAGCGTTGCCCCCGGGTCCTACGAGCAGTACTTC
NA	NA	TRBV19	TRBJ1-2	CASSGAGRYGYTF	TGTGCCTCCTCGGGGGCAGGGAGATATGGCTACACCTTC
NA	NA	TRBV12-5	TRBJ2-1	CASGSPEASYNEQFF	TGTGCTAGTGGTTCACCAGAGGCCTCCTACAATGAGCAGTTCTTC
NA	NA	TRBV30	TRBJ1-2	CAWVKTGPSGYTF	TGTGCCTGGGTAAAGACAGGACCAAGTGGCTACACCTTC
TRBD1	NA	TRBV6-5	TRBJ2-7	CASSLLATGAYEQYF	TGTGCCAGCAGCCTTCTCGCGACAGGGGCCTACGAGCAGTACTTC
NA	NA	TRBV9	TRBJ2-3	CASRDEMGADTQYF	TGTGCCAGCAGGGACGAGATGGGGGCAGATACGCAGTATTTT
TRBD2	NA	TRBV29-1	TRBJ2-1	CSGLLGGIKQFF	TGCAGCGGACTATTGGGGGGGATAAAGCAGTTCTTC
TRBD1	NA	TRBV7-6	TRBJ2-7	CASSSGTGVSHEQYF	TGTGCCAGCAGCTCTGGGACAGGGGTTAGCCACGAGCAGTACTTC
NA	NA	TRBV19	TRBJ2-1	CASSIDKVGEQFF	TGTGCCAGTAGTATCGACAAAGTCGGTGAGCAGTTCTTC
NA	NA	TRBV18	TRBJ1-4	CASSQQGGEKLFF	TGTGCCAGCTCCCAGCAGGGAGGTGAAAAACTGTTTTTT
TRBD1	NA	TRBV10-3	TRBJ2-5	CAISSDRVGFETQYF	TGTGCCATCAGCTCGGACAGGGTGGGTTTCGAGACCCAGTACTTC
TRBD1	NA	TRBV11-2	TRBJ1-1	CASSARTGVGPEAFF	TGTGCCAGCAGCGCCCGGACAGGGGTGGGACCTGAAGCTTTCTTT
TRBD2	once	TRBV5-4	TRBJ2-1	CASSLMLAGGVSGGQFF	TGTGCCAGCAGCTTGATGCTAGCGGGAGGGGTGTCCGGAGGGCAGTTCTTC
TRBD1	NA	TRBV28	TRBJ1-3	CASSSPGTGGRGNTIYF	TGTGCCAGCAGTTCCCCCGGCACAGGGGGAAGAGGAAACACCATATATTTT
NA	once	TRBV18	TRBJ2-2	CASSPPSSLNTGELFF	TGTGCCAGCTCACCACCTAGCAGTTTGAACACCGGGGAGCTGTTTTTT
NA	NA	TRBV5-6	TRBJ2-7	CASSLGQGSYEQYF	TGTGCCAGCAGCTTGGGTCAGGGATCCTACGAGCAGTACTTC
NA	NA	TRBV9	TRBJ1-2	CASSGSNYGYTF	TGTGCCAGCAGCGGTTCTAACTATGGCTACACCTTC
NA	NA	TRBV4-1	TRBJ2-7	CASSQETSQDEQYF	TGCGCCAGCAGCCAAGAAACTAGTCAAGACGAGCAGTACTTC
NA	once	TRBV18	TRBJ1-3	CASSQVDRLAGNTIYF	TGTGCCAGCTCACAGGTCGACAGGCTAGCCGGAAACACCATATATTTT
NA	NA	TRBV30	TRBJ2-2	CAWSPPWGTGELFF	TGTGCCTGGAGTCCTCCCTGGGGCACCGGGGAGCTGTTTTTT
NA	once	TRBV7-9	TRBJ1-2	CASSLLQEGGYTF	TGTGCCAGCAGCTTACTACAGGAGGGCGGCTACACCTTC
NA	NA	TRBV7-2	TRBJ1-6	CASSFYGSSYNSPLHF	TGTGCCAGCAGCTTTTACGGGAGCTCCTATAATTCACCCCTCCACTTT
NA	once	TRBV6-5	TRBJ2-5	CATTRTGVQETQYF	TGTGCCACCACAAGGACGGGAGTTCAAGAGACCCAGTACTTC
NA	NA	TRBV20-1	TRBJ2-3	CSAFERYTQYF	TGCAGTGCTTTCGAGAGGTATACGCAGTATTTT
NA	NA	TRBV5-6	TRBJ1-2	CASSLGGYGYTF	TGTGCCAGCAGCTTGGGGGGATATGGCTACACCTTC
TRBD2	NA	TRBV27	TRBJ2-1	CASSFSLAGTLYNEQFF	TGTGCCAGCAGTTTCAGTCTAGCGGGAACCCTCTACAATGAGCAGTTCTTC
NA	NA	TRBV27	TRBJ1-3	CASSFSGSGNTIYF	TGTGCCAGCAGTTTCTCCGGCTCTGGAAACACCATATATTTT